The 18 T cell receptor beta chains in this list originate from one sample, sequenced in a study of graft-versus-host responses after intestinal transplantation. Clones were read by immunoSEQ multiplex PCR, and TCRdb kept only the in-frame ones, dropping some. The sample has approximately 99,000 clones; 90% to 95% are singletons. No antigen is known for these receptors. The sample in question was unstimulated CD4+ T cells sorted from spleen or lymph node cells, obtained before transplant. All receptors derive from a human donor who was the organ donor for an intestinal transplant.

V is TRBV7-8 and J is TRBJ1-1; D unclear. Deletions cut 5 bases from V and 11 bases from J, with 15 bases between. The germline CDR1 and CDR2 sequences are SGHVS and FQNEAQ. CDR3 size: 12 residues. In DNA, the CDR3 is TGTGCCAGCAGCCCAGGACTGGCGGGGGCTTTCTTT. Translated: CASSPGLAGAFF. The variable domain in full, with the rest retrieved from reference TRBV7-8 and TRBJ1-1, is GAGVSQSPRYKVAKRGQDVALRCDPISGHVSLFWYQQALGQGPEFLTYFQNEAQLDKSGLPSDRFFAERPEGSVSTLKIQRTQQEDSAVYLCASSPGLAGAFFGQGTRLTVV.

The rearrangement links TRBV28 to TRBJ1-2; D may be TRBD1 (5 bases). The CDR3 length is 15 residues. The V end lost 1 base, the J end lost 4 bases, and 13 bases lay between the germline ends. In germline, CDR1 is MDHEN, CDR2 SYDVKM. CDR3 sequence (DNA): TGTGCCAGCAGTTTATTGACAACAGGCCTCTATGGCTACACCTTC. This sequence encodes CASSLLTTGLYGYTF.

This clone was seen a handful of times. J is TRBJ2-1 and V is TRBV5-4, with 14 bases matching TRBD2. Germline CDR1 is SGHNT and CDR2 is YYREEE (reference sequence). The CDR3 is made up of 15 amino acids. J was trimmed by 5 bases and V by 3 bases; bases with no gene match: 1. In DNA, the CDR3 is TGTGCCAGCAGCTGGGGACTAGCGGGGGACAATGAGCAGTTCTTC. Translating gives CASSWGLAGDNEQFF.

The chain recombines TRBV5-6 with TRBJ1-4, with TRBD1 as a possible D gene (6 bases). CDR1 and CDR2 (germline): SGHDT, YYEEEE. Trimming cost V 6 bases and J 3 bases, with 9 bases left between them. This CDR3 has 13 residues. The CDR3 coding sequence is TGTGCCAGCACAGGACAGTCTAATGAAAAACTGTTTTTT. This codes for CASTGQSNEKLFF.

This clone has only one observation. This sequence joins TRBV11-2 and TRBJ2-5; D is possibly TRBD2 (5 bases). V was pared by 8 bases and J by 11 bases, with 15 bases between. Germline V CDR1 and CDR2: SGHAT, FQNNGV. The CDR3 contains 11 residues. The CDR3 protein is CASRRLEEQYF. The CDR3 DNA reads as TGTGCCAGCCGCCGCCTGGAGGAGCAGTACTTC.

This clone has a handful of counts. This chain connects TRBV28 to TRBJ1-2; 7 bases align to TRBD1. This CDR3 is 13 amino acids long. Germline trimming cut 6 bases from V and 4 bases from J; bases unmatched to any gene: 5. Germline V gene data show CDR1 as MDHEN and CDR2 as SYDVKM. Here the CDR3 DNA reads TGTGCCAGCAGCCCCGACAGGGTCTATGGCTACACCTTC. This encodes CASSPDRVYGYTF.

In nucleotides, the CDR3 is TGTGCCAGCAGCAGGGGGGGGACTCCAAGTTATTCTAATGAAAAACTGTTTTTT. Amino acid sequence: CASSRGGTPSYSNEKLFF. This chain links TRBV5-4 with TRBJ1-4; TRBD1 is a possible D gene (6 bases). CDR1 is SGHNT and CDR2 is YYREEE in the germline V gene (reference sequence). The CDR3 extends over 18 amino acids. Trimming left V 4 bases short and J 3 bases short, with 22 bases between.

The chain joins TRBV6-5 to TRBJ1-5; maybe TRBD1 (5 bases). Germline V CDR1 and CDR2: MNHEY, SVGAGI. The CDR3 has 14 residues. Trimming took off 8 bases at V and 4 bases at J, with 15 bases between the two ends. In nucleotides, the CDR3 is TGTGCCAGCTCCCAGGGAAAAAAGAATCAGCCCCAGCATTTT. Its translation: CASSQGKKNQPQHF.

The chain joins TRBV30 to TRBJ1-6; 9 bases match TRBD1. The CDR3 is 15 amino acids. Losses at the gene ends were 2 bases for V and 4 bases for J; bases not matched to a gene: 3. CDR1 GTSNPN and CDR2 SVGIG come from the germline V gene (reference sequence). The CDR3 nucleotides read TGTGCCTGGAGTATCGACAGGGGGTATAATTCACCCCTCCACTTT. This gives the protein CAWSIDRGYNSPLHF.

The V and J genes are TRBV7-8 and TRBJ1-2; 11 nucleotides agree with TRBD1. The trim removed 1 base at V and 4 bases at J, leaving 5 bases unmatched. Germline CDR1 is SGHVS and CDR2 is FQNEAQ. The length of the CDR3 is 16 residues. The chain's CDR3 is CASSLGTGGGRYGYTF. CDR3 bases: TGTGCCAGCAGCTTAGGGACAGGGGGCGGCCGCTATGGCTACACCTTC.

A few counts support this clone. The chain combines TRBV7-9 with TRBJ1-1; D possibly corresponds to TRBD1 (6 bases). The germline CDR1 and CDR2 sequences are SEHNR and FQNEAQ (reference sequence). The CDR3 runs 14 residues. V was shortened by 4 bases and J by 5 bases, with 14 bases between the two germline ends. The CDR3 region has the DNA TGTGCCAGCAGCTATGGGAGGGGGAGTACTGAAGCTTTCTTT. It yields the protein CASSYGRGSTEAFF.

J is TRBJ1-2 and V is TRBV19, with 9 positions matching TRBD1. Germline CDR1 LNHDA, CDR2 SQIVND (reference sequence). The CDR3 consists of 16 residues. V trimming: 3 bases; J trimming: 3 bases; junction bases outside the gene matches: 8. CDR3 residues: CASSIRSGTGHYGYTF. The CDR3 DNA sequence: TGTGCCAGTAGTATTAGATCAGGGACAGGGCACTATGGCTACACCTTC. Full variable domain (outside the CDR3, taken from reference TRBV19 and TRBJ1-2): DGGITQSPKYLFRKEGQNVTLSCEQNLNHDAMYWYRQDPGQGLRLIYYSQIVNDFQKGDIAEGYSVSREKKESFPLTVTSAQKNPTAFYLCASSIRSGTGHYGYTFGSGTRLTVV.

This clone was picked up one time. The chain is built from TRBV7-2 and TRBJ2-2; D ambiguous. There are 14 residues in the CDR3. Germline V gene sequence: CDR1 SGHTA, CDR2 FQGNSA. Trimming took 3 bases from V and 2 from J, leaving 7 bases between them. The CDR3 sequence: CASSFRGNTGELFF. The CDR3 DNA follows: TGTGCCAGCAGCTTCCGAGGAAACACCGGGGAGCTGTTTTTT.

This chain links TRBV7-2 with TRBJ2-5; perhaps TRBD2 as D (7 bases). The ends were cut back, 1 base at V and 1 base at J, with 13 bases in the middle. Germline loops: CDR1 SGHTA, CDR2 FQGNSA. The CDR3 loop spans 16 amino acids. This chain's CDR3 is CASSLGGGGVQETQYF. CDR3 DNA sequence: TGTGCCAGCAGCTTAGGGGGCGGGGGCGTCCAAGAGACCCAGTACTTC.

This chain uses TRBV6-1 with TRBJ2-5; TRBD1 matches 7 bases. The J call could be wrong; TRBJ2-7 is a better fit for the DNA end. The germline gives CDR1 MNHNS, CDR2 SASEGT. The CDR3 loop spans 13 amino acids. The DNA for the CDR3 is TGTGCCAGCTTGCCAGGGGGTCTGTTCGAGCAGTACTTC. Amino acids: CASLPGGLFEQYF.

V gene TRBV5-4 combines with J gene TRBJ2-7; 7 positions agree with TRBD1. The CDR3 totals 13 residues. Germline CDR1 and CDR2: SGHNT and YYREEE (reference sequence). V lost 3 bases, J lost 3 bases, and 3 bases stayed unmatched. As DNA, the CDR3 is TGTGCCAGCAGCTACGACAGGGTCTACGAGCAGTACTTC. It yields the protein CASSYDRVYEQYF.

The gene calls are TRBV4-1 and TRBJ1-6; D may be TRBD1 (6 bases). V was pared by 2 bases and J by 9 bases, with 8 bases between. This CDR3 spans 13 amino acids. The germline V gene encodes CDR1 MGHRA and CDR2 YSYEKL. The CDR3 DNA follows: TGCGCCAGCAGCCAAACAGGGTTTTCACCCCTCCACTTT. It codes for CASSQTGFSPLHF.

This rearrangement joins TRBV5-1 to TRBJ2-1; the match to TRBD2 covers 11 bases. CDR1 is SGHRS, CDR2 YFSETQ, per germline. Trimming at V came to 2 bases and at J to 5 bases, leaving 9 bases not matched to a gene. The CDR3 is made up of 17 amino acids. This CDR3 reads CASSLRSGGASHNEQFF. The CDR3 nucleotides are TGCGCCAGCAGCTTACGTAGCGGGGGGGCTTCCCACAATGAGCAGTTCTTC.